This T cell receptor (beta chain) was documented in a study of cytomegalovirus exposure and HLA in healthy donors. Overall study: Researchers previously reported finding fewer than 140 million unique TCR beta sequences from some 180 million T cells.

On this clone itself: Its antigen remains unknown.

Both 60 Vbeta primers and 13 Jbeta primers went into the PCR. Method: immunoSEQ multiplex PCR; TCRdb's copy keeps in-frame clones and lacks some. The sample has 150,000 to 250,000 clones, roughly 85% seen once. Study outcomes and limitations: Further analysis, carried out later, found HLA-associated TCR beta chains more clonally expanded than equally common other chains. Owing to their indistinguishability, certain V segments, notably TRBV6-2 and TRBV6-3, were excluded. An analysis that was carried out later associated 16,000 or so TCR beta sequences with HLA alleles at 0.05 false discovery rate.

The CDR3 spans 15 residues. V shed 2 bases and J 1 base; nucleotides not matched to a gene: 1. Germline lookup yields CDR1 SEHNR and CDR2 FQNEAQ (reference sequence). This clonotype was sampled from a woman aged 45-60 years in good health and CMV-seronegative. Sequenced: PBMCs. The V and J genes are TRBV7-9 and TRBJ2-3; 9 nucleotides match TRBD1. CDR3 protein: CASSLRTGGTDTQYF. The DNA for the CDR3 is TGTGCCAGCAGCTTACGGACAGGGGGCACAGATACGCAGTATTTT.